This T cell receptor beta chain was identified in a study of long-term antiretroviral therapy in people with HIV. Study summary: When the earliest samples were collected, ART was typically delayed until CD4 counts fell.

Notes on this clone: What it binds is not known.

The run of the v3.0 immunoSEQ assay was at survey level. This table comes from immunoSEQ multiplex PCR, and its TCRdb copy is limited to in-frame clones, with some not included. The sample yields around 20,000 clones, over 70% seen once. General observations from the study: Repertoire composition at all time points was dominated by clones that had expanded before ART.

The CDR3 totals 14 residues. Germline V gene lookup returns CDR1 LGHNA and CDR2 YSLEER. V gave up 3 bases and J gave up 3 bases; unmatched junction bases: 1. The V call is TRBV4-3, the J call TRBJ1-3; 8 bases are a match to TRBD1. This clonotype was obtained from a man in his late teens or twenties with HIV. Specimen: unsorted PBMCs, collected 0.5 years before starting antiretroviral therapy. The CDR3 reads CASSQDRVGNTIYF. The CDR3 nucleotides are TGCGCCAGCAGCCAGGACAGGGTTGGAAACACCATATATTTT.